The rows below give T cell receptor beta chains drawn from one sample of a study of cytomegalovirus exposure and HLA in healthy donors. Produced via immunoSEQ multiplex PCR; TCRdb's table is partial and in-frame only. The table lists fewer than 130,000 clones, just under 75% of them singletons, with roughly 2.6% in the top ten. The sequencing input was PBMCs. Receptor source: a man between 50 and 59 years old in good health and CMV-seropositive. Each CDR3 is given with its conserved first and last residue. The order of the fields is V gene, J gene, clone size, D gene, CDR3 DNA, CDR3 protein. A D gene is named only where the DNA matches it firmly. Only part of the rows carry a size: once, few, many, or a class if the clone is expanded.

>TRBV4-1|TRBJ2-1|.|.
TGCGCCAGCAGCCAAGAGAGGGCATCTTGGGGCAATGAGCAGTTCTTC
CASSQERASWGNEQFF
>TRBV6-6|TRBJ1-5|.|TRBD1
TGTGCCAGCAGTCTTTACAGGGGTAACAGTCAGCCCCAGCATTTT
CASSLYRGNSQPQHF
>TRBV12-5|TRBJ2-3|.|TRBD1
TGTGCTAGTGGTTTCGGACAGGCCACTGCAGATACGCAGTATTTT
CASGFGQATADTQYF
>TRBV9|TRBJ1-1|.|TRBD1
TGTGCCAGCAGCCCAGGGGGTGAAGCTTTCTTT
CASSPGGEAFF
>TRBV6-6|TRBJ2-2|.|.
TGTGCCAGCAGTATAGATCCAGGGGAGCTGTTTTTT
CASSIDPGELFF
>TRBV9|TRBJ1-3|.|.
TGTGCCAGCAGCGTACAGGGCTTTGCTGGAAACACCATATATTTT
CASSVQGFAGNTIYF
>TRBV2|TRBJ1-1|few|.
TGTGCCAGCAGTGAACGGGGGGCGGGCGGCACTGAAGCTTTCTTT
CASSERGAGGTEAFF
>TRBV5-1|TRBJ1-3|few|TRBD1
TGCGCCAGCAGCCCGAATTCAGGGGGAACAGGAAACACCATATATTTT
CASSPNSGGTGNTIYF
>TRBV25-1|TRBJ2-1|.|TRBD1
TGTGCCAGCAGTGCTACGGGACAGACTTACAATGAGCAGTTCTTC
CASSATGQTYNEQFF
>TRBV4-1|TRBJ2-7|.|.
TGCGCCAGCAGCCGTTTACAACAGATCTCCTACGAGCAGTACTTC
CASSRLQQISYEQYF
>TRBV27|TRBJ1-5|.|.
TGTGCCAAACGGCTGGAGTTGAGGGAGGGTCAGCCCCAGCATTTT
CAKRLELREGQPQHF
>TRBV18|TRBJ2-2|few|.
TGTGCCAGCTCGTCCGGAGCCTCGAACACCGGGGAGCTGTTTTTT
CASSSGASNTGELFF
>TRBV11-1|TRBJ2-3|.|.
TGTGCCAGCAGCTCGGAGGGTCGTCCGAGCACAGATACGCAGTATTTT
CASSSEGRPSTDTQYF
>TRBV4-1|TRBJ2-7|.|TRBD1
TGCGCCAGCAGCCAAGATCGGACAGGGACGAAAAGCGAGCAGTACTTC
CASSQDRTGTKSEQYF
>TRBV27|TRBJ1-3|.|.
TGTGCCAGCAGGCGTACCTCTGGAAACACCATATATTTT
CASRRTSGNTIYF
>TRBV4-1|TRBJ2-7|.|TRBD1
TGCGCCAGCAGCCCCAACAGGGGAAGCTCCTACGAGCAGTACTTC
CASSPNRGSSYEQYF
>TRBV15|TRBJ2-5|.|TRBD2
TGTGCCACCAGCAGAGAGGGAATCGGGAGGGCCCAGTACTTC
CATSREGIGRAQYF
>TRBV27|TRBJ1-6|.|.
TGTGCCAGCAGTTTAGCAGGGGCCTATAATTCACCCCTCCACTTT
CASSLAGAYNSPLHF
>TRBV7-3|TRBJ2-1|.|TRBD2
TGTGCCAGCAGCTTATTAGCGGGGGCACAGAATGAGCAGTTCTTC
CASSLLAGAQNEQFF
>TRBV6-4|TRBJ1-3|.|.
TGTGCCAGCAGTGACTCTGGATTTTTAAGACACTTCGCTGGAAACACCATATATTTT
CASSDSGFLRHFAGNTIYF
>TRBV6-5|TRBJ1-3|.|.
TGTGCCAGCAGTAGGGACTCGAGCTCTGGAAACACCATATATTTT
CASSRDSSSGNTIYF
>TRBV5-4|TRBJ2-2|.|.
TGTGCCAGCAGCTTAGGGGGAGTCGGGGAGCTGTTTTTT
CASSLGGVGELFF
>TRBV6-6|TRBJ2-7|.|TRBD2
TGTGCCAGCAGGGTAGGGACTAGCGGAGCCTACGAGCAGTACTTC
CASRVGTSGAYEQYF
>TRBV2|TRBJ2-7|few|TRBD1
TGTGCCAGCAGTAAACGGACAGGGACCCTCAACGAGCAGTACTTC
CASSKRTGTLNEQYF
>TRBV6-5|TRBJ2-5|.|.
TGTGCCAGCAGTTGGAGCCTCCAAGAGACCCAGTACTTC
CASSWSLQETQYF
>TRBV21-1|TRBJ2-2|.|.
TGTGCCAGCAGCAAAGTCCTCCGACCAAAACGGGGCACCGGGGAGCTGTTTTTT
CASSKVLRPKRGTGELFF
>TRBV19|TRBJ1-5|.|TRBD1
TGTGCCAGTAGTTGGGGACAGGGGACGAGGCAGCCCCAGCATTTT
CASSWGQGTRQPQHF
>TRBV7-8|TRBJ2-7|.|.
TGTGCCAGCAGCTTTTCCCCGGGACGCAGGGGGGTGGCCTACGAGCAGTACTTC
CASSFSPGRRGVAYEQYF
>TRBV6-6|TRBJ1-2|.|TRBD1
TGTGCCAGCAGTCCCGGACAGGGGAGCTATGGCTACACCTTC
CASSPGQGSYGYTF
>TRBV5-1|TRBJ1-6|.|.
TGCGCCAGCAGCTTCCGGGACAATCGTTCACCCCTCCACTTT
CASSFRDNRSPLHF
>TRBV15|TRBJ2-1|.|.
TGTGCCACCAGCAGAGATGCGTCAAACCGCCAGTTCTTC
CATSRDASNRQFF
>TRBV6-5|TRBJ1-6|few|.
TGTGCCAGCAGTTACGGGGCGGCTGGGGGGAATTCACCCCTCCACTTT
CASSYGAAGGNSPLHF
>TRBV19|TRBJ1-1|.|.
TGTGCCAGTAATACAGGGTACACTGAAGCTTTCTTT
CASNTGYTEAFF
>TRBV5-6|TRBJ2-7|few|.
TGTGCCAGCAGCGGTTCCCACTCGACGGGGAGCTCCTACGAGCAGTACTTC
CASSGSHSTGSSYEQYF
>TRBV30|TRBJ1-6|.|TRBD1
TGTGCCTGGAGTGACGGACAGGGGGGGAATTCACCCCTCCACTTT
CAWSDGQGGNSPLHF
>TRBV7-8|TRBJ2-1|.|TRBD2
TGTGCCAGCAGCTTAGAAGCGCGGGGGGCCAGCTCCTACAATGAGCAGTTCTTC
CASSLEARGASSYNEQFF
>TRBV13|TRBJ2-2|.|TRBD1
TGTGCCAGTAGCCGGGACAGGGCAGGCACCGGGGAGCTGTTTTTT
CASSRDRAGTGELFF
>TRBV6-1|TRBJ2-7|once|.
TGTGCCAGCAGTATGGGACAACCAGCCTACGAGCAGTACTTC
CASSMGQPAYEQYF
>TRBV30|TRBJ2-7|.|TRBD2
TGTGCCCGACGGACTAGCGGTTCCTACGAGCAGTACTTC
CARRTSGSYEQYF
>TRBV5-4|TRBJ2-7|.|TRBD1
TGTGCCAGCAGCTTGGTGGACAGGGGGGGGTCCTACGAGCAGTACTTC
CASSLVDRGGSYEQYF
>TRBV19|TRBJ1-1|.|.
TGTGCCAACCCGCCCCGCGGCGCAATGAACACTGAAGCTTTCTTT
CANPPRGAMNTEAFF
>TRBV6-1|TRBJ2-7|few|TRBD1
TGTGCCAGCAGCCGGGACAGGGCATCCTACGAGCAGTACTTC
CASSRDRASYEQYF
>TRBV4-1|TRBJ1-1|.|TRBD1
TGCGCCAGCAGCCAAGATTCGGCAGGGGGCGGGGTGAACACTGAAGCTTTCTTT
CASSQDSAGGGVNTEAFF
>TRBV7-8|TRBJ1-1|.|TRBD1
TGTGCCAGCAGCTTAGTCTCCGGACAGGGGCCTGAAGCTTTCTTT
CASSLVSGQGPEAFF
>TRBV5-1|TRBJ1-1|.|TRBD1
TGCGCCAGCAGGGGACAGGTCCGGAACACTGAAGCTTTCTTT
CASRGQVRNTEAFF
>TRBV14|TRBJ2-7|.|TRBD1
TGTGCCAGCAGCCAAGTTAGAAATGACAGGGGACACTACGAGCAGTACTTC
CASSQVRNDRGHYEQYF
>TRBV10-3|TRBJ1-2|.|.
TGTGCCATCAGTGAGGAGGGGGCTAACTATGGCTACACCTTC
CAISEEGANYGYTF
>TRBV5-1|TRBJ2-1|few|TRBD1
TGCGCCAGCAGCCTGGGACAGGATAATAATGAGCAGTTCTTC
CASSLGQDNNEQFF